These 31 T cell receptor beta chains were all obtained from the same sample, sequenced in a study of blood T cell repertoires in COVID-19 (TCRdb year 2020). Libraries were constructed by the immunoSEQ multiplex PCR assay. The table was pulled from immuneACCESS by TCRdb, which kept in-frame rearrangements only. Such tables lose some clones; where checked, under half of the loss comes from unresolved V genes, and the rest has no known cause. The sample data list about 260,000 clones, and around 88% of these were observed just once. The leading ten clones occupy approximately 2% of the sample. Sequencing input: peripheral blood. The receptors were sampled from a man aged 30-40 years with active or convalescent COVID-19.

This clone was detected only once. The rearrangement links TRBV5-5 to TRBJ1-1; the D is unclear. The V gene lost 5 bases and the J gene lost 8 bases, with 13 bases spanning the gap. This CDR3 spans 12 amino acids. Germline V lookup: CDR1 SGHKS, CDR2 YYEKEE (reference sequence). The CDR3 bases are TGTGCCAGCAGAGTCACATGGGCGGAAGCTTTCTTT. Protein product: CASRVTWAEAFF. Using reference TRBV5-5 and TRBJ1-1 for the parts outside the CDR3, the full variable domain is DAGVTQSPTHLIKTRGQQVTLRCSPISGHKSVSWYQQVLGQGPQFIFQYYEKEERGRGNFPDRFSARQFPNYSSELNVNALLLGDSALYLCASRVTWAEAFFGQGTRLTVV.

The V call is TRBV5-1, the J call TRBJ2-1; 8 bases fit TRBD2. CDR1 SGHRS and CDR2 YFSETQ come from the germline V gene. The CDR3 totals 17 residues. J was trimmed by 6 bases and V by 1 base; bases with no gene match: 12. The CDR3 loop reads CASSLFQRGTSTNEQFF. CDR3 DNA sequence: TGCGCCAGCAGCTTGTTCCAGCGGGGGACATCAACCAATGAGCAGTTCTTC.

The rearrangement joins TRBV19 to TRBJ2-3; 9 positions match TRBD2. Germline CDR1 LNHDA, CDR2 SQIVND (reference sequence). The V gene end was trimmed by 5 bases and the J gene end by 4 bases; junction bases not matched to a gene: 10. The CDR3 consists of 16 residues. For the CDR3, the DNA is TGTGCCAGTAGTTGGACTAGCGCTTCAATCGCAGATACGCAGTATTTT. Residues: CASSWTSASIADTQYF.

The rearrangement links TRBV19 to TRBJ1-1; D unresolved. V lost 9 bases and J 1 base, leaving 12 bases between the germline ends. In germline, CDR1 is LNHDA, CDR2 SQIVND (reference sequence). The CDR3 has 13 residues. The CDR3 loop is CASTLRENTEAFF. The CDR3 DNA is TGTGCCAGCACCCTCCGGGAGAACACTGAAGCTTTCTTT. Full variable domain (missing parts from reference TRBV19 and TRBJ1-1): DGGITQSPKYLFRKEGQNVTLSCEQNLNHDAMYWYRQDPGQGLRLIYYSQIVNDFQKGDIAEGYSVSREKKESFPLTVTSAQKNPTAFYLCASTLRENTEAFFGQGTRLTVV.

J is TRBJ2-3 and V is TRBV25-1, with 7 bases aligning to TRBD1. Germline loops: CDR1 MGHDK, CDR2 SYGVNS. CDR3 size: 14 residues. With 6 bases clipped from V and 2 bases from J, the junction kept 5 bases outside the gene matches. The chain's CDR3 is CASSRQGHTDTQYF. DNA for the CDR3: TGTGCCAGCAGCCGACAGGGCCACACAGATACGCAGTATTTT. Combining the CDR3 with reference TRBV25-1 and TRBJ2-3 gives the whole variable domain EADIYQTPRYLVIGTGKKITLECSQTMGHDKMYWYQQDPGMELHLIHYSYGVNSTEKGDLSSESTVSRIRTEHFPLTLESARPSHTSQYLCASSRQGHTDTQYFGPGTRLTVL.

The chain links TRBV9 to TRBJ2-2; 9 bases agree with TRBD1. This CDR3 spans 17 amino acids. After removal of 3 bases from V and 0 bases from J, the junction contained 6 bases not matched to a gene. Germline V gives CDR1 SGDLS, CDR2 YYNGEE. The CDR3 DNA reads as TGTGCCAGCAGCGACCCTGGACAGGGGTCGAACACCGGGGAGCTGTTTTTT. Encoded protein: CASSDPGQGSNTGELFF. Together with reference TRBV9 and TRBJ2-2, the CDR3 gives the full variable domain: DSGVTQTPKHLITATGQRVTLRCSPRSGDLSVYWYQQSLDQGLQFLIQYYNGEERAKGNILERFSAQQFPDLHSELNLSSLELGDSALYFCASSDPGQGSNTGELFFGEGSRLTVL.

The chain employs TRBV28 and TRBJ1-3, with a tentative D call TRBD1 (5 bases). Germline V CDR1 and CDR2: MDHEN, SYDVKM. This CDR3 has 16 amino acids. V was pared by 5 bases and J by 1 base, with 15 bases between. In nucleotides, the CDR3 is TGTGCCAGCAGTACCCCCGGACACATTTCTGGAAACACCATATATTTT. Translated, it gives CASSTPGHISGNTIYF.

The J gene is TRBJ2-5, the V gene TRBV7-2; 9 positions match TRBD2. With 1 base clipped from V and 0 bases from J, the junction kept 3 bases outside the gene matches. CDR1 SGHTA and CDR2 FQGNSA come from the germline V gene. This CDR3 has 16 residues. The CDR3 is CASSLGIAGDQETQYF. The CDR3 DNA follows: TGTGCCAGCAGCTTAGGAATAGCGGGGGACCAAGAGACCCAGTACTTC. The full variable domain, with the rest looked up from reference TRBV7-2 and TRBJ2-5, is GAGVSQSPSNKVTEKGKDVELRCDPISGHTALYWYRQSLGQGLEFLIYFQGNSAPDKSGLPSDRFSAERTGGSVSTLTIQRTQQEDSAVYLCASSLGIAGDQETQYFGPGTRLLVL.

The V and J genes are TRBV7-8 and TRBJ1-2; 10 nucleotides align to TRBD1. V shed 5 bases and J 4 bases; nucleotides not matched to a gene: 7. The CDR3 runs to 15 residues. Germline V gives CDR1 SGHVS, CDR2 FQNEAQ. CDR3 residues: CASSRDRGVGYGYTF. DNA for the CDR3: TGTGCCAGCAGCCGGGACAGGGGCGTCGGCTATGGCTACACCTTC.

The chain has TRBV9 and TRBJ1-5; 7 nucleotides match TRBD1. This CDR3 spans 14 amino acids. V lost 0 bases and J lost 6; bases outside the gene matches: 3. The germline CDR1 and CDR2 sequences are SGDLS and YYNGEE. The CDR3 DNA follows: TGTGCCAGCAGCGTAGACGGGACAGTTCAGCCCCAGCATTTT. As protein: CASSVDGTVQPQHF. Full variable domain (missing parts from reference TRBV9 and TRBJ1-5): DSGVTQTPKHLITATGQRVTLRCSPRSGDLSVYWYQQSLDQGLQFLIQYYNGEERAKGNILERFSAQQFPDLHSELNLSSLELGDSALYFCASSVDGTVQPQHFGDGTRLSIL.

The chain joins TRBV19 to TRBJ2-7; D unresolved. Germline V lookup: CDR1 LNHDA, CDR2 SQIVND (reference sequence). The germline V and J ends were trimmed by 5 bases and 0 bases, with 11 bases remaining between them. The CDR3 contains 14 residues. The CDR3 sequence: CASSGHRSSYEQYF. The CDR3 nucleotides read TGTGCCAGTAGTGGCCACCGGAGCTCCTACGAGCAGTACTTC.

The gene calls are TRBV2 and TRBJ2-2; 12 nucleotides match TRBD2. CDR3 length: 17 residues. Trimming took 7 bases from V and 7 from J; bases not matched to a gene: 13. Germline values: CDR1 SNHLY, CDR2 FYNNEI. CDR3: CASTPNPSGGDNGELFF. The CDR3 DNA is TGTGCCAGCACCCCTAACCCTAGCGGGGGGGATAACGGGGAGCTGTTTTTT.

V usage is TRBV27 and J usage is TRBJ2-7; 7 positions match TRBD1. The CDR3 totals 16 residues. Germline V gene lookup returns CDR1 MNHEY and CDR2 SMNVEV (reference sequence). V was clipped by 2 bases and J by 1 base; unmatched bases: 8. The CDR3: CASSLRWQGDSYEQYF. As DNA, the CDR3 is TGTGCCAGCAGTTTACGGTGGCAGGGGGATTCCTACGAGCAGTACTTC.

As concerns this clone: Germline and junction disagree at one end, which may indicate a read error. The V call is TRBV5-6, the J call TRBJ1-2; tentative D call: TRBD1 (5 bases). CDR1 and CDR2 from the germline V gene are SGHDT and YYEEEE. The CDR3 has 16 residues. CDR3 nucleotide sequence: TGTGCCAGCAGCTTGGCCGGGCAGGGCGCAACCCTCAGCCAGTCCTTC. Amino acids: CASSLAGQGATLSQSF.

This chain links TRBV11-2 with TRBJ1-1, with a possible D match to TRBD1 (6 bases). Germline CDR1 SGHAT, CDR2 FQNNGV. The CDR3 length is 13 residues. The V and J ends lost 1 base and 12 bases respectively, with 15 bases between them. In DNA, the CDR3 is TGTGCCAGCAGCTTAGGTCCAGGGGTCGCAACTTTCTTT. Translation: CASSLGPGVATFF.

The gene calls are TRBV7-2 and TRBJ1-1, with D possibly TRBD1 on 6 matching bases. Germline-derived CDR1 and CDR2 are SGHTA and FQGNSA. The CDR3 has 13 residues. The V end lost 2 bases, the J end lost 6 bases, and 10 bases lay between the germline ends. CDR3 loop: CASSLSQGPEAFF. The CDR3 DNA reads TGTGCCAGCAGCTTAAGTCAGGGGCCTGAAGCTTTCTTT.

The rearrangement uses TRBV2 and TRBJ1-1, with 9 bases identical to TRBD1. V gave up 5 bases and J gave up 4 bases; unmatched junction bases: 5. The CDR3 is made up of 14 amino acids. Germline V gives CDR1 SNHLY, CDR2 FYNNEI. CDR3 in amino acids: CASSLTGGGTEAFF. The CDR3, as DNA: TGTGCCAGCAGTTTGACAGGGGGAGGCACTGAAGCTTTCTTT.

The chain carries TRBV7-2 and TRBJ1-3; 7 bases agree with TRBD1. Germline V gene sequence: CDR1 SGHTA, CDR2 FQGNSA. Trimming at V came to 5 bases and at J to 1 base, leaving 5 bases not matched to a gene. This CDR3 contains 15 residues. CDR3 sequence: CASSARQGSGNTIYF. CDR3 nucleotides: TGTGCCAGCAGCGCACGACAGGGTTCTGGAAACACCATATATTTT.

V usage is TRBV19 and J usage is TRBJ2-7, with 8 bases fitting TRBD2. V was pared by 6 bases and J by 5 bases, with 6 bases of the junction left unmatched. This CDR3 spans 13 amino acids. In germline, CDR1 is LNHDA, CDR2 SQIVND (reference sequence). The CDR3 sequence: CASSGTSGHEQYF. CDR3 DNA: TGTGCCAGTAGCGGGACTAGTGGTCACGAGCAGTACTTC.

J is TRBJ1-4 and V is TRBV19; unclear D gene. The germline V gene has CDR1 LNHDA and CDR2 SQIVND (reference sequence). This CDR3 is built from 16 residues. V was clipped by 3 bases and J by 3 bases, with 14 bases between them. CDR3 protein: CASSIGGSQANEKLFF. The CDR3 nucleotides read TGTGCCAGTAGTATCGGCGGGAGTCAGGCTAATGAAAAACTGTTTTTT.

The CDR3 DNA reads as TGTGCCAGCACCGAAAGAACTAGCGGGCGGTACGAGCAGTACTTC. Amino acid sequence: CASTERTSGRYEQYF. V gene TRBV28 combines with J gene TRBJ2-7; TRBD2 aligns across 9 bases. The CDR3 consists of 15 residues. Germline V CDR1 and CDR2: MDHEN, SYDVKM. With V trimmed by 7 bases and J by 4 bases, 11 bases remained unmatched.

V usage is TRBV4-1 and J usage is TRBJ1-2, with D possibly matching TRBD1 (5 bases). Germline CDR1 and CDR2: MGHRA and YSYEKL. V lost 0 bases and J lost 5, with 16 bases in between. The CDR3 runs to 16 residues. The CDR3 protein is CASSQDERREGYGYTF. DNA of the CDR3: TGCGCCAGCAGCCAAGATGAAAGACGGGAGGGGTATGGCTACACCTTC.

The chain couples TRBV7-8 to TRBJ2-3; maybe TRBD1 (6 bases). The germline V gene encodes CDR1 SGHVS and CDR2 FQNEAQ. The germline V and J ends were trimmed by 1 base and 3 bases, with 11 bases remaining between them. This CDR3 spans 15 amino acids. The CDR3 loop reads CASSLEGVGTDTQYF. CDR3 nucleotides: TGTGCCAGCAGCTTAGAGGGGGTAGGGACAGATACGCAGTATTTT.

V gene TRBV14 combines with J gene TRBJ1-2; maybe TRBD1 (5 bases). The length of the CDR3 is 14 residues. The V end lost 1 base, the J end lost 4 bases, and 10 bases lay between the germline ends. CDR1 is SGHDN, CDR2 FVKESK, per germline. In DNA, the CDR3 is TGTGCCAGCAGCCAAGTGGGAAGGGGCTATGGCTACACCTTC. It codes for CASSQVGRGYGYTF.

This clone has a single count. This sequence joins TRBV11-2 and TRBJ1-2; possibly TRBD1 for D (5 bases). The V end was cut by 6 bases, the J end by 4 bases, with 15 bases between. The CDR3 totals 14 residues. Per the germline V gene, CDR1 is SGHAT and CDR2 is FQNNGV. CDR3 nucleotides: TGTGCCAGCAGGAACCGGGGGTTAAGCTATGGCTACACCTTC. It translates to CASRNRGLSYGYTF.

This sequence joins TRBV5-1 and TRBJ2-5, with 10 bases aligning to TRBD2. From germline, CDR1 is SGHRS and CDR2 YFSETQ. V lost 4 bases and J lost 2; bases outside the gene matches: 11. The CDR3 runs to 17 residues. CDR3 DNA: TGCGCCAGCAGCACCCAACCGGGTAGCGGGGGGCAAGAGACCCAGTACTTC. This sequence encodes CASSTQPGSGGQETQYF.

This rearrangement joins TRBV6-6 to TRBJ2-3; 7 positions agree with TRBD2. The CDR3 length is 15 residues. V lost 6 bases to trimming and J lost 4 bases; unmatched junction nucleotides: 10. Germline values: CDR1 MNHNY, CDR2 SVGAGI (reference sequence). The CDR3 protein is CASSQRVAGSDTQYF. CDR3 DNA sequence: TGTGCCAGCAGCCAAAGGGTAGCGGGCTCAGATACGCAGTATTTT.

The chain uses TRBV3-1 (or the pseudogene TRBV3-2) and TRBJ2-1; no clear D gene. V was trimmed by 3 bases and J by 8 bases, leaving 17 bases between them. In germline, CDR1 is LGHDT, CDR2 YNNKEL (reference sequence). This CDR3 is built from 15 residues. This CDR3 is CASSQGSRKYHEQFF. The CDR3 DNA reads TGTGCCAGCAGCCAGGGCAGTAGAAAGTACCATGAGCAGTTCTTC.

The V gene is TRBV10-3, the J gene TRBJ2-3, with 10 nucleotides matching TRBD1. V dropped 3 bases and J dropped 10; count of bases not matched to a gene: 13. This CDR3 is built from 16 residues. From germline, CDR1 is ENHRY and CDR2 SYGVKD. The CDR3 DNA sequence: TGTGCCATCAGTGACCTGCCGGGACAGGGGCCGGGTGCGCAGTATTTT. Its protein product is CAISDLPGQGPGAQYF.

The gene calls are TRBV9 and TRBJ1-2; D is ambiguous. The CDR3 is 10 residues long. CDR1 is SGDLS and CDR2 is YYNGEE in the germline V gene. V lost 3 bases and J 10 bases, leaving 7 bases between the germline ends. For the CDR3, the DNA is TGTGCCAGCAGCGCCGGTTACTACACCTTC. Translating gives CASSAGYYTF.

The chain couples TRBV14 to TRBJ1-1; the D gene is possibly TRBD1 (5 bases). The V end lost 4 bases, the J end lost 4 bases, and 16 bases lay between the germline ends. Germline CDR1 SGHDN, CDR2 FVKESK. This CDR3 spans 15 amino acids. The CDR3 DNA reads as TGTGCCAGCAGCCCGGGGGATAGGGGATCCACTGAAGCTTTCTTT. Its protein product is CASSPGDRGSTEAFF.